A selection of T cell receptor beta chains follows, all from one sample in a study of blood T cell repertoires in COVID-19. Generated by immunoSEQ multiplex PCR, the TCRdb table keeps only in-frame clones and is missing some. The table shows roughly 200,000 clones, with 80% occurring only once. What was sequenced was peripheral blood. Receptors were obtained from a man between 65 and 85 years old with active or convalescent COVID-19. Each CDR3 is given with its conserved first and last residue. D genes are given only for firm matches.

d_call,cdr3_length,j_call,v_call,cdr3_aa,cdr3_nt
TRBD1,16,TRBJ1-5,TRBV7-8,CASSLGLLQGGQPQHF,TGTGCCAGCAGCTTAGGGCTTCTACAGGGGGGCCAGCCCCAGCATTTT
NA,14,TRBJ2-5,TRBV11-2,CASSLGPGSETQYF,TGTGCCAGCAGCTTAGGCCCAGGCAGCGAGACCCAGTACTTC
NA,14,TRBJ1-4,TRBV30,CAWSKGRYGEKLFF,TGTGCCTGGAGTAAGGGGAGGTATGGAGAAAAACTGTTTTTT
NA,15,TRBJ2-2,TRBV6-2/TRBV6-3,CASSGHYSNTGELFF,TGTGCCAGCAGCGGACACTACTCGAACACCGGGGAGCTGTTTTTT
TRBD1,15,TRBJ1-1,TRBV5-1,CASSVTGGASWSAFF,TGCGCCAGCAGCGTAACAGGGGGCGCTTCTTGGTCAGCTTTCTTT
NA,13,TRBJ2-5,TRBV30,CAWSGAPQETQYF,TGTGCCTGGAGTGGCGCTCCCCAAGAGACCCAGTACTTC
TRBD1,17,TRBJ2-1,TRBV24-1,CATSDSRGLSTYNEQFF,TGTGCCACCAGTGATTCCAGGGGGCTGAGCACCTACAATGAGCAGTTCTTC
NA,12,TRBJ2-2,TRBV12-3/TRBV12-4,CASSHRDRELFF,TGTGCCAGCAGTCACCGGGACAGGGAGCTGTTTTTT
NA,15,TRBJ1-4,TRBV3-1/TRBV3-2,CASRAWIGTNEKLFF,TGTGCCAGCCGAGCGTGGATCGGTACTAATGAAAAACTGTTTTTT
TRBD2,14,TRBJ2-5,TRBV3-1/TRBV3-2,CASSPRTSRETQYF,TGTGCCAGCAGCCCTCGGACTAGTAGGGAGACCCAGTACTTC
NA,14,TRBJ2-1,TRBV15,CATSRAQSNNEQFF,TGTGCCACCAGCCGAGCACAATCAAACAATGAGCAGTTCTTC
TRBD1,15,TRBJ1-3,TRBV30,CAWSKQGLRGNTIYF,TGTGCCTGGAGTAAACAGGGGCTCAGGGGAAACACCATATATTTT
TRBD1,11,TRBJ1-2,TRBV29-1,CGTGEGSGYTF,TGCGGGACAGGCGAGGGTTCGGGCTACACCTTC
TRBD2,18,TRBJ2-1,TRBV30,CAWSESPLLAGDYNEQFF,TGTGCCTGGAGTGAATCCCCCCTACTAGCGGGGGACTACAATGAGCAGTTCTTC
NA,12,TRBJ2-5,TRBV20-1,CSASAMQETQYF,TGCAGTGCTAGTGCCATGCAAGAGACCCAGTACTTC
TRBD1,15,TRBJ1-2,TRBV5-1,CASSLARQGLDGYTF,TGCGCCAGCAGCTTGGCGAGACAGGGTCTGGATGGCTACACCTTC
TRBD2,15,TRBJ2-5,TRBV5-1,CASSWVPREGETQYF,TGCGCCAGCAGCTGGGTGCCGCGGGAGGGAGAGACCCAGTACTTC